This T cell receptor (beta chain) was sequenced for a study of T cell responses to AZD1222 COVID-19 vaccine. Profiled with immunoSEQ multiplex PCR; TCRdb holds only in-frame clones, not every one. This repertoire shows about 68,000 clones, about 88% found once; its top ten account for roughly 8%. About this clone: Antigen: not known.

Notes on the study in general: Reportedly, close to half of spike-specific TCRs are directed against unmutated variant regions. Donors, mostly white British, included more females; clonal diversity was possibly underestimated. Spike-specific TCR breadth rose after two AZD1222 doses, and depth rose as well. Mapped onto spike, vaccine-associated CD4 TCRs spanned it and were dominant at 160-218 and 743-854.

This sequence originates from an adult in good health. The sequenced sample was peripheral blood, obtained on day 0 of AZD1222 vaccination.

For the CDR3, the DNA is TGTGCCAGCAGCTCCCTCGGAGGGGGTAATTCACCCCTCCACTTT. This sequence encodes CASSSLGGGNSPLHF. This chain connects TRBV7-3 to TRBJ1-6; tentatively, D is TRBD1 (6 bases). From germline, CDR1 is SGHTA and CDR2 FQGTGA. V was cut by 4 bases and J by 6 bases, with 13 bases left in between. This CDR3 is built from 15 residues.